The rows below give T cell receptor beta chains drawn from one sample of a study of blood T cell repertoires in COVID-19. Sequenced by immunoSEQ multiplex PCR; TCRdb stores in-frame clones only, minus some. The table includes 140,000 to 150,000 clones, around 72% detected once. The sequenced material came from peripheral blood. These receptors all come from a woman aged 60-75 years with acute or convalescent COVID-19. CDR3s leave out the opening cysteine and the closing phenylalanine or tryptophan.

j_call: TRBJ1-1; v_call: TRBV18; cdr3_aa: ASSLDSYTEAF
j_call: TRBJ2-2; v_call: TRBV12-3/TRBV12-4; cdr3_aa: ASSLGFNELF
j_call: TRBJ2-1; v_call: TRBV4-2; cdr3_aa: ASSQDSRWGGFNEQF
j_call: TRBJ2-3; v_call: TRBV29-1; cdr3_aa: SVTGTTDTQY
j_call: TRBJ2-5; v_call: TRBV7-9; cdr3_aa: ASRTSGRAQETQY
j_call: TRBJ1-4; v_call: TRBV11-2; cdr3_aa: ASSLGGLSNEKLF
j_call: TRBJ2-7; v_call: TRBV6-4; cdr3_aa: ASSVSSGSSYEQY
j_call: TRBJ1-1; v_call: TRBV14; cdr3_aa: ASSPPWGQVNTEAF
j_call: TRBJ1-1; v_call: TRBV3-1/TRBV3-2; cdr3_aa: ASATAGGTEAF
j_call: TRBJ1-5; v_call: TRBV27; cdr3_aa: ASWTGLQPQH
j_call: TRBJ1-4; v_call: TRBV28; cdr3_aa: ASSLGEKLF
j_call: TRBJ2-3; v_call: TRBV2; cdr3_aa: ADGLAGGPGSTDTQY
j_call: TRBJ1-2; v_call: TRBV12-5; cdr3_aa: ASSLMGMTGPHGYT
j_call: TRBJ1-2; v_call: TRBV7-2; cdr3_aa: ASSLTAANYGYT
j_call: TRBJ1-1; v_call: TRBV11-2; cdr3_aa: ASSFGTGRTF
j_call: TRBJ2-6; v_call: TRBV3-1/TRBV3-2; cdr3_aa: ASSQAWELEPGANVLT
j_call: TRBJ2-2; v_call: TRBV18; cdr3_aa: ASSPRQRNTGELF
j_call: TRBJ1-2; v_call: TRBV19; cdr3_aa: ASRWDTGNLYGYT
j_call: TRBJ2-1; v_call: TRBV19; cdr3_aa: ASSMRYNEQF
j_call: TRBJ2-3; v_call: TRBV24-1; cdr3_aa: ATSDPGSSTDTQY
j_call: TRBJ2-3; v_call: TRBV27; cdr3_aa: ASRKGTSESDTQY
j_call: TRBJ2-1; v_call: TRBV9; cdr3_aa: ASSPLTSGGEQF
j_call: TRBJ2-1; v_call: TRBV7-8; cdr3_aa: ASSHPTSSYNEQF
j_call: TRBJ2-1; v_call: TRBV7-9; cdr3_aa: ASSLSSSGRHEQF
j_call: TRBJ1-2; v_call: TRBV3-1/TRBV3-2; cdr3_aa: ASSQIQFYGYT